These 21 T cell receptor beta chains originate from one sample sequenced in a study of T cell clonality in common variable immunodeficiency. Generated by immunoSEQ multiplex PCR, the TCRdb table keeps only in-frame clones and is missing some. This sample carries 50,000 to 60,000 clones and no singletons, and 5.4% goes to the top ten. Sequencing used peripheral blood mononuclear cells. The source of these receptors is a person aged 18 to 75 in good health.

This clone occurred many times. The CDR3 goes on 3 residues after the read ends, and that part is filled in from the germline J gene. The chain uses TRBV20-1 and TRBJ2-3; 9 nucleotides agree with TRBD1. The V and J ends lost 4 bases and 5 bases, in that order; junction bases with no gene match: 7. The CDR3 has 14 residues. In germline, CDR1 is DFQATT, CDR2 SNEGSKA (reference sequence). CDR3 loop: CSAKTGGYRDTQYF. Partial CDR3 DNA: TGCAGTGCTAAGACAGGGGGGTATCGAGATACG.

This clone was observed at least ten times. The CDR3 is CASSVSSQGNSPLHF. CDR3 DNA, as far as it was read: TGCGCCAGCAGCGTGTCCAGTCAGGGAAATTCACCC. The gene calls are TRBV5-1 and TRBJ1-6, with D possibly matching TRBD1 (5 bases). From the germline J gene comes the end of the CDR3, since the read stops 3 residues before it. The CDR3 is 15 residues long. Germline V CDR1 and CDR2: SGHRS, YFSETQ. Trimming removed 4 bases at V and 7 bases at J, with 15 bases between.

This clone was seen ten or more times. The covered CDR3 bases are TGCGCCAGCAGCTTGGCTAGCGGGCAGAACACCGGGGAG. It translates to CASSLASGQNTGE. The entire CDR3 protein reads CASSLASGQNTGELFF. This chain uses TRBV5-1 with TRBJ2-2; 8 bases match TRBD2. The sequence runs out 3 residues before the end of the CDR3; the remainder is reconstructed from the germline J gene. Unmatched junction bases numbered 2, after V lost 0 bases and J lost 1 base. Looked up from germline, CDR1 is SGHRS and CDR2 is YFSETQ. The CDR3 has 16 amino acids.

This clone was counted at least ten times. The read finishes 3 residues shy of the CDR3 end, and the germline J gene is used to complete it. V is TRBV4-2 and J is TRBJ2-2; 10 nucleotides agree with TRBD2. Germline V gene sequence: CDR1 LGHNA, CDR2 YNFKEQ. This CDR3 has 16 amino acids. The V segment lost 4 bases and the J segment 3 bases; nucleotides outside the gene matches: 5. The CDR3 region is CASSLAGGRDTGELFF. The CDR3 DNA, read in part, is TGTGCCAGCAGCCTAGCGGGGGGCAGGGACACCGGGGAG.

In this sample, this clone turned up many times. The missing CDR3 end, 3 residues past where the read stops, is filled in from the germline J gene. The chain combines TRBV18 with TRBJ1-5; the D gene is possibly TRBD1 (6 bases). The ends were cut back, 5 bases at V and 6 bases at J, with 26 bases in the middle. The CDR3 is made up of 18 amino acids. Germline V CDR1 and CDR2: KGHSH, LQKENI. CDR3 DNA, as far as it was read: TGTGCCAGCTCAAATGTTTTCCCAGGGGAGTCATTCGTTCAGCCC. This translates into CASSNVFPGESFVQP. The full CDR3 reads CASSNVFPGESFVQPQHF.

This clone was seen ten or more times. The sequence runs out 3 residues before the end of the CDR3; the remainder is reconstructed from the germline J gene. This chain connects TRBV20-1 to TRBJ2-1; a possible D gene is TRBD1 (6 bases). The CDR3 covers 17 residues. Trimming stripped 1 base from V and 3 bases from J, with 19 bases between. Per germline, CDR1 DFQATT and CDR2 SNEGSKA (reference sequence). Partial CDR3 DNA: TGCAGTGCTAGAGCCGGAACGGACAGTGCTAACTACAATGAG. This translates into CSARAGTDSANYNE. The entire CDR3 reads CSARAGTDSANYNEQFF.

This clone was counted many times. Sequencing ends 3 residues short of the CDR3 end; the germline J gene provides the rest. The rearrangement joins TRBV29-1 to TRBJ1-3, with D unresolved. Germline-derived CDR1 and CDR2 are SQVTM and ANQGSEA. The CDR3 is 18 amino acids. Deletions cut 7 bases from V and 1 base from J, with 26 bases between. This chain's CDR3 is CSAAARVNTRLSGNTIYF. The DNA read from the CDR3 is TGCAGCGCTGCAGCCCGAGTCAACACCAGACTATCTGGAAACACC.

This clone was seen repeatedly, ten times or more. The CDR3 goes on 3 residues after the read ends, and that part is filled in from the germline J gene. The J gene is TRBJ1-1, the V gene TRBV18; the match to TRBD1 covers 7 bases. The CDR3 is 18 amino acids. Germline CDR1 KGHSH, CDR2 LQKENI. V was pared by 6 bases and J by 1 base, with 17 bases of the junction left unmatched. The CDR3 spells CASSNTPAGGLRNTEAFF. The CDR3 bases that were read are TGTGCCAGCTCCAATACGCCCGCAGGGGGACTGAGGAACACTGAA.

There are many counts of this clone. Coverage ceases 3 residues before the CDR3 finishes, and the germline J gene fills in the end. The chain combines TRBV4-1 with TRBJ1-5; no clear D. The CDR3 is 15 amino acids. Trimming stripped 2 bases from V and 3 bases from J, with 11 bases between. CDR1 and CDR2 (germline): MGHRA, YSYEKL. The CDR3 here is CASSQNLGLNQPQHF. The CDR3 DNA, read in part, is TGCGCCAGCAGCCAAAACCTTGGACTCAATCAGCCC.

This clone was seen ten or more times. The read comes to an end 3 residues before the CDR3 does, leaving the germline J gene to fill in the end. This chain links TRBV6-1 with TRBJ2-7; D not certain. Trimming removed 1 base from V and 4 bases from J, with 5 bases in between. Germline-derived CDR1 and CDR2 are MNHNS and SASEGT. This CDR3 is 12 amino acids long. The part of the CDR3 DNA that was read is TGTGCCAGCAGTGAAGGTCTTTACGAG. This encodes CASSEGLYE. The entire CDR3 is CASSEGLYEQYF.

This clone was recorded at least ten times. The read ends 3 residues before the CDR3 terminus; that terminus is restored from the germline J gene. The rearrangement joins TRBV19 to TRBJ2-7; possibly TRBD1 for D (5 bases). Germline CDR1 reads LNHDA; CDR2 reads SQIVND (reference sequence). This CDR3 region has 13 residues. V lost 4 bases to trimming and J lost 2 bases, with 9 bases between them. The sequenced CDR3 bases are TGTGCCAGTAGTACAATAGGGGCCTACGAG. Protein: CASSTIGAYE. The entire CDR3 reads CASSTIGAYEQYF.

This clone showed up many times. The CDR3 goes on 3 residues after the read ends, and that part is filled in from the germline J gene. This chain uses TRBV28 with TRBJ2-1; D possibly uses TRBD1 or TRBD2 (5 bases each). The CDR3 is made up of 14 amino acids. Per the germline V gene, CDR1 is MDHEN and CDR2 is SYDVKM. Trimming removed 7 bases from V and 1 base from J, with 11 bases in between. The CDR3: CASKGEGSYNEQFF. CDR3 DNA, as far as it was read: TGTGCCAGCAAGGGAGAGGGGTCCTACAATGAG.

This clone came up many times. The CDR3 end falls 3 residues outside the read, so it is completed with the germline J gene. The chain carries TRBV6-4 and TRBJ1-1; 9 bases line up with TRBD1. The ends lost 2 bases at V and 5 bases at J; junction bases unmatched: 6. Germline V gene sequence: CDR1 MRHNA, CDR2 SNTAGT. This CDR3 has 15 amino acids. Here the CDR3 reads CASSDRETGGTEAFF. CDR3 DNA, as far as it was read: TGTGCCAGCAGTGACCGGGAGACAGGGGGTACTGAA.

The sample holds many counts of this clone. The sequence runs out 3 residues before the end of the CDR3; the remainder is reconstructed from the germline J gene. V usage is TRBV19 and J usage is TRBJ1-4; D is possibly TRBD1 (6 bases). V lost 1 base and J 8 bases, leaving 14 bases between the germline ends. Germline CDR1 reads LNHDA; CDR2 reads SQIVND (reference sequence). CDR3 size: 15 residues. CDR3: CASSIGTGRGEKLFF. The CDR3 bases that were read are TGTGCCAGTAGTATAGGTACAGGGAGAGGCGAAAAA.

This clone appeared many times. The sequence runs out 3 residues before the end of the CDR3; the remainder is reconstructed from the germline J gene. The chain recombines TRBV28 with TRBJ1-3, with D perhaps TRBD1 (5 bases). This CDR3 comprises 12 residues. From germline, CDR1 is MDHEN and CDR2 SYDVKM. The CDR3 region is CASSLLRGPIYF. The sequenced part of the CDR3 DNA is TGTGCCAGCAGTTTATTGAGGGGTCCC.

The table lists this clone with many counts. The CDR3 extends 3 residues past the end of the read, so its final part is completed from the germline J gene. The V gene is TRBV20-1, the J gene TRBJ2-1, with TRBD2 matching over 12 bases. Germline-derived CDR1 and CDR2 are DFQATT and SNEGSKA (reference sequence). Trimming took 1 base from V and 7 from J; bases not matched to a gene: 8. This CDR3 has 16 amino acids. This chain's CDR3 is CSARGSTSGSLNEQFF. The sequenced part of the CDR3 DNA is TGCAGTGCTAGAGGCTCGACTAGCGGGAGTCTTAATGAG.

This clone was counted ten times or more. Read data end 3 residues before the CDR3 end; the end is taken from the germline J gene. This chain joins TRBV7-8 and TRBJ2-7; 9 bases match TRBD1. The germline V gene encodes CDR1 SGHVS and CDR2 FQNEAQ. V was clipped by 5 bases and J by 3 bases; unmatched bases: 2. This CDR3 comprises 13 residues. The covered CDR3 bases are TGTGCCAGCAGCCGGACAGGGGACTACGAG. Amino acids: CASSRTGDYE. The whole CDR3 protein is CASSRTGDYEQYF.

This clone occurred many times. CDR3 bases read: TGCAGCGTTGAAACCCATGCCGGGGTTGGC. It codes for CSVETHAGVG. The full CDR3 reads CSVETHAGVGYTF. V and J are TRBV29-1 and TRBJ1-2; unclear D gene. The read terminates 3 residues ahead of where the CDR3 ends, so the germline J gene completes it. This CDR3 comprises 13 residues. V lost 2 bases, J lost 7 bases, and 14 bases lay in between. In germline, CDR1 is SQVTM, CDR2 ANQGSEA.

Many counts were recorded for this clone. Coverage ceases 3 residues before the CDR3 finishes, and the germline J gene fills in the end. V usage is TRBV7-9 and J usage is TRBJ1-2, with D maybe TRBD1 (5 bases). This CDR3 has 15 residues. Germline V gene sequence: CDR1 SEHNR, CDR2 FQNEAQ (reference sequence). V lost 2 bases, J lost 2 bases, and 12 bases lay in between. This CDR3 reads CASSLKARANYGYTF. The sequenced CDR3 bases are TGTGCCAGCAGCTTAAAGGCCAGGGCAAACTATGGC.

This clone was recorded many times. The read terminates 3 residues before the CDR3 end, so the remaining end is supplied by the germline J gene. The chain links TRBV5-5 to TRBJ1-1; no definite D call. Trimming cost V 2 bases and J 3 bases, with 5 bases left between them. CDR1 SGHKS and CDR2 YYEKEE come from the germline V gene (reference sequence). This CDR3 has 12 residues. The CDR3 DNA, read in part, is TGTGCCAGCAGCTTAACGGACACTGAA. Protein: CASSLTDTE. The CDR3, in full, reads CASSLTDTEAFF.

This clone was detected many times. Read data end 3 residues before the CDR3 end; the end is taken from the germline J gene. The chain uses TRBV6-4 and TRBJ1-1; 10 positions agree with TRBD1. The CDR3 has 13 residues. J gave up 6 bases and V 6 bases, and 4 bases lay outside the gene matches. Germline loops: CDR1 MRHNA, CDR2 SNTAGT. The CDR3 protein is CASSRDRGAEAFF. The DNA read from the CDR3 is TGTGCCAGCAGCCGGGACAGGGGAGCTGAA.